The source of this T cell receptor beta chain is a study of T cell repertoires in cytomegalovirus infection. Study overall: Both CMV infection and a matching HLA type were indicated by public TCR beta signatures. Whole-study findings and limits: CMV-specific TCR beta clonotypes restricted by HLA-C were the ones dominating the ex vivo response. Summed public TCR beta family frequency identified CMV carriers bearing the relevant HLA.

This CDR3 is built from 13 residues. V was trimmed by 5 bases and J by 5 bases, leaving 13 bases between them. The sample holds a few counts of this clonotype. Its antigen is currently unknown. TCRdb analysed the reads with MiXCR anew, one entry per CDR3 protein. This table has around 530,000 distinct CDR3 sequences, less than 30% appearing once. This TCR was recovered from a human donor in good health (CMV status not recorded). Some clones in this sample may be carry-over from other donors' samples. V and J are TRBV12-3 or TRBV12-4 and TRBJ2-7, with D perhaps matching TRBD1 (5 bases). Material: PBMCs. The CDR3 bases are TGTGCCAGCAGTCCCTCAGGGCGCAACGAGCAGTACTTC. It is translated as CASSPSGRNEQYF.